The text below deals with one TCR beta chain. Its antigen is not known. Reverse transcription of all isolated RNA meant that expressed TCRB transcripts were sequenced. The read count averaged roughly 4 million across naive, central memory and regulatory T cell samples. Sequencing was performed with immunoSEQ multiplex PCR; in TCRdb, only in-frame clones are kept and a portion is missing. The data contain about 700,000 clones, 10% to 15% of them singletons. This sample is drawn from a study of beta chain features in type 1 diabetes. The overall study: Analysis included 100 million to 140 million sorted cells drawn from all samples.

CDR1 is GTSNPN, CDR2 SVGIG, per germline (reference sequence). V lost 4 bases and J 4 bases, leaving 16 bases between the germline ends. This CDR3 has 14 amino acids. Overall study results and limits: Type 1 diabetes patients had TCRB CDR3s that were shorter (moderately but significantly so) in all four CD4+ subsets.

This chain links TRBV30 with TRBJ2-5, with D perhaps given as TRBD1 or TRBD2 (5 bases each). The receptor was isolated from a man aged 18 to 30 with type 1 diabetes. The source material was naive CD4+ T cells from blood. The CDR3 is CAWNAGSGTETQYF. CDR3 in DNA: TGTGCCTGGAATGCAGGGAGTGGGACAGAGACCCAGTACTTC.